The following is a TCR beta chain sequence with its context. The data were obtained in a study of blood T cell repertoires in COVID-19. About the research overall: COVID-19 samples collected from the United States, Italy and Spain covered acute and convalescent phases. In each case, the material was cDNA or gDNA derived from T cells, B-cell-depleted T cells, or PBMCs.

The CDR3 is 14 amino acids. Trimming cost V 5 bases and J 11 bases; bases outside gene matches: 8. Germline CDR1 MNHNY, CDR2 SVGAGI (reference sequence). In the study's own analysis: Reference gene primer amplification yielded estimated nucleated cell counts. TCRdb's table, derived via immunoSEQ multiplex PCR, lists solely in-frame clones and lacks some. That table supplies the V and J calls and clone size; D and trimming were determined from the DNA. The sample lists approximately 28,000 clones, 81% occurring once. The chain links TRBV6-6 to TRBJ1-4; 10 bases agree with TRBD1. The clonotype originates from a woman aged 55 to 70 with acute or convalescent COVID-19. The sample was peripheral blood. The CDR3 sequence is CASSRDRGREKLFF. The DNA for the CDR3 is TGTGCCAGCAGTAGGGACAGGGGCCGGGAGAAACTGTTTTTT.